This T cell receptor (beta chain) came from a study of blood T cell repertoires in COVID-19. Study context: Sources were T cells, B-cell-depleted T cells, or PBMCs; the material itself was cDNA or gDNA.

Per the original data handling: Amplifying reference gene primers gave estimates of nucleated cell counts. The assay was immunoSEQ multiplex PCR, and TCRdb's table has in-frame clones only and misses some. From that table come the V and J calls and clone size; the DNA was used to work out D and trimming. The sample has 85,000 to 95,000 clones, approximately 75% seen once; the top ten hold 13% to 15%. V shed 5 bases and J shed 0 bases, with 14 bases lying between them. This CDR3 spans 16 amino acids. CDR1 is MDHEN and CDR2 is SYDVKM in the germline V gene. The sequencing input was peripheral blood. The clonotype originates from a woman older than 75 with acute or convalescent COVID-19. The chain joins TRBV28 to TRBJ2-1; possibly TRBD1 for D (6 bases). The DNA of the CDR3 is TGTGCCAGCAGTACCGGCCGAGGGGGCTCCTACAATGAGCAGTTCTTC. Translation: CASSTGRGGSYNEQFF.